This is a list of T cell receptor beta chains from one sample in a study of early T cells in non-severe SARS-CoV-2 infection. TCRdb reprocessed the 5' RACE reads with MiXCR, giving one entry per CDR3 protein. The data contain 80,000 to 100,000 distinct CDR3 sequences, approximately 9.9% of them singletons. This specimen consisted of whole blood, obtained at baseline. The receptors shown here come from an adult who was a healthcare worker with PCR-confirmed SARS-CoV-2 infection or an uninfected control (not recorded which). CDR3s include the opening cysteine and the closing phenylalanine or tryptophan.

V,J,CDR3
TRBV3-1,TRBJ2-4,CASSQIPGNIQYF
TRBV9,TRBJ2-2,CASEEGAADTGELFF
TRBV5-4,TRBJ2-1,CASSSGQGATDTEQFF
TRBV6-1,TRBJ2-7,CASSEETIQGEQYF
TRBV5-1,TRBJ1-1,CASSQSRTGGLYTEAFF
TRBV27,TRBJ2-2,CASSSDRGPSTGELFF
TRBV5-1,TRBJ2-5,CASSPAGGNQETQYF
TRBV25-1,TRBJ2-3,CASSGQGEGRDTQYF
TRBV20-1,TRBJ2-7,CSARGTTAYEQYF
TRBV4-2,TRBJ2-3,CASSLRQGETQYF
TRBV10-3,TRBJ2-1,CATLDTGVNNEQFF
TRBV2,TRBJ2-2,CASTRGVGRNTGELFF
TRBV7-2,TRBJ2-1,CASSLGLAGNEQFF
TRBV11-2,TRBJ2-7,CASSLASVIVYEQYF
TRBV5-4,TRBJ1-3,CASSMQGSGNTIYF
TRBV18,TRBJ1-1,CVSSPLKGLDTEAFF
TRBV11-2,TRBJ2-3,CASSLGVLADSTDTQYF
TRBV7-9,TRBJ1-2,CASSPDRGFYGYTF
TRBV7-2,TRBJ1-6,CASSISGTVTNSPLHF
TRBV2,TRBJ2-3,CASGKARVGDTQYF
TRBV20-1,TRBJ2-7,CSARSTLTSGDFEQYF
TRBV7-2,TRBJ2-1,CASSLTGPNEQFF
TRBV7-3,TRBJ2-5,CASSLTSDVETQYF
TRBV2,TRBJ1-5,CASSGDSNQPQHF
TRBV20-1,TRBJ2-3,CSARAASGRTDTQYF
TRBV2,TRBJ2-3,CASSEVSFQDTQYF
TRBV27,TRBJ2-3,CASRAGQRADTQYF
TRBV6-1,TRBJ2-7,CASTTLGWTYEQYF
TRBV29-1,TRBJ1-1,CSVVGLDTEAFF
TRBV2,TRBJ2-1,CASSEQRGGRNEQFF
TRBV4-3,TRBJ2-3,CASSQDLADTQYF
TRBV11-2,TRBJ1-2,CASSLDPGVGYTF
TRBV7-9,TRBJ1-2,CASSLAEGADNGYTF
TRBV20-1,TRBJ2-2,CSATETASNTGELFF
TRBV5-8,TRBJ2-7,CASSLIAYEQYF
TRBV2,TRBJ1-5,CASSEALRTPNQPQHF
TRBV3-1,TRBJ2-2,CASSQVRAEGRLFF
TRBV5-5,TRBJ1-1,CASRRQVGDTEAFF
TRBV12-3/TRBV12-4,TRBJ2-5,CASSRLVSETQYF
TRBV11-2,TRBJ2-1,CASSSEINEQFF
TRBV27,TRBJ2-7,CASSYSGQTYEQYF
TRBV5-5,TRBJ1-6,CASSLLGGSSYNSPLHF
TRBV6-2/TRBV6-3,TRBJ1-1,CTSSYVRGAFF
TRBV5-1,TRBJ2-5,CASSSTAETQYF
TRBV29-1,TRBJ2-1,CSVGQGFYNEQFF
TRBV24-1,TRBJ2-1,CATSDFSRSSYNEQFF
TRBV6-2/TRBV6-3,TRBJ2-7,CASSPIAGASYEQYF
TRBV7-3,TRBJ2-1,CASSSEPGLSPLGPDNEQFF
TRBV7-6,TRBJ2-7,CASSLEVPRAPYEQYF
TRBV24-1,TRBJ2-7,CATSDSQASYEQYF
TRBV7-8,TRBJ2-6,CASSLASVESVLTF
TRBV6-2/TRBV6-3,TRBJ2-3,CASTSSGRVTDTQYF
TRBV7-9,TRBJ1-2,CASSSPGQGDGYTF
TRBV5-1,TRBJ2-7,CASSPSLVREQYF
TRBV6-6,TRBJ2-6,CASSYVAYSGANVLTF
TRBV11-2,TRBJ2-1,CASSPIRIAASRQVFNEQFF
TRBV7-2,TRBJ1-1,CASSLRGNTEVFF